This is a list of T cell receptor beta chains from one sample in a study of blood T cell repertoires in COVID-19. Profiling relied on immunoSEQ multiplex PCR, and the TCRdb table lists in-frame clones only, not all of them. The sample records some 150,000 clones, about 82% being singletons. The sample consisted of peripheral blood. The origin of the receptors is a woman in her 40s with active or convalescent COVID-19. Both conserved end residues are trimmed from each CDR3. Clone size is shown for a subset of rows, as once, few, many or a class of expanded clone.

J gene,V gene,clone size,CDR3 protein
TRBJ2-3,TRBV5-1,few,ASSLEGGETDTQY
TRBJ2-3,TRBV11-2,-,ASSRYYRRPGGTDTQY
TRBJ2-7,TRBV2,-,ASSFGTGLYEQY
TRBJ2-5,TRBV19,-,ASSIEGLAGVGETQY
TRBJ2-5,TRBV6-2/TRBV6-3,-,ASSYRETQY
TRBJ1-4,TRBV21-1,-,ASSKALCPGHNEKLF
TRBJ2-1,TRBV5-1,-,ASSFLAGGGDEQF
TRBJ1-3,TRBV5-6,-,ASSRPGTELSGNTIY
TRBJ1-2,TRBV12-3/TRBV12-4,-,ASSLGQGYGYT
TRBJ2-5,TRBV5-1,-,ASSLATGIQETQY
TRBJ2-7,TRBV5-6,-,ASSLEGPGEQY
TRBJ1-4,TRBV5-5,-,ASSPGTEAEKLF
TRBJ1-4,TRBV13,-,ASSFRGATNEKLF
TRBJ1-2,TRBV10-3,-,AISESADTSINLYGYT
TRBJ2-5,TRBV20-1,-,SARDRVTQY
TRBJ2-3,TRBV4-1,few,ASRTEYTQY
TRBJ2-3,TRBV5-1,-,ASSLQGDRTDTQY
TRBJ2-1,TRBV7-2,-,ASSPGWGDNEQF
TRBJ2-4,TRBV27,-,ASSLGAGQINIQY